Sequencing of this TCR beta chain was carried out in a study of blood T cell repertoires in COVID-19. Repertoires were generated with immunoSEQ multiplex PCR, while TCRdb's copy carries only in-frame clones and drops some. The sample lists fewer than 120,000 clones; roughly 82% were seen once. V was clipped by 4 bases and J by 6 bases; unmatched bases: 7. Germline V gives CDR1 SGDLS, CDR2 YYNGEE. The CDR3 sequence is 14 residues long. The clonotype originates from an older woman with acute or convalescent COVID-19. V usage is TRBV9 and J usage is TRBJ2-3; 8 nucleotides agree with TRBD2. Sequencing was carried out using peripheral blood. In nucleotides, the CDR3 is TGTGCCAGCAGCCCTCGGGGGGGCGGGGATACGCAGTATTTT. Translated, it gives CASSPRGGGDTQYF.